This T cell receptor (beta chain) appears in the sequencing data of a study of T-cell reconstitution after alpha-beta-depleted transplantation in children. The germline gives CDR1 MNHEY, CDR2 SMNVEV (reference sequence). CDR3 size: 15 residues. Trimming at V came to 3 bases and at J to 4 bases, leaving 7 bases not matched to a gene. This clonotype was detected a few times. Researchers prepared the TCRbeta library using unique molecular identifiers, the study reports. TCRdb independently ran MiXCR on the PCR reads; one entry per CDR3 protein. The sample consists of 200,000 to 250,000 distinct CDR3 sequences, about a tenth of them appearing once.

The sequence derives from a human donor who donated a stem cell graft to a child with acute lymphoblastic leukemia. Sequencing used PBMCs from the stem cell graft donor, obtained from the stem cell graft. V is TRBV27 and J is TRBJ2-7, with 9 bases matching TRBD1. CDR3 amino acids: CASSFGTGKGYEQYF. In DNA form, the CDR3 reads TGTGCCAGCAGTTTTGGGACAGGGAAGGGGTACGAGCAGTACTTC.